The next 5 T cell receptor beta chains were all read from a single sample in a study of blood T cell dynamics during melanoma immunotherapy. Time point meaning: pre-treatment baseline. This table comes from immunoSEQ multiplex PCR, and its TCRdb copy is limited to in-frame clones, with some not included. Here the sample spans about 17,000 clones, 65% to 90% being singletons. Specimen: blood, collected from a patient treated with checkpoint blockade. The receptors originated from a human donor with melanoma.

The chain has TRBV5-1 and TRBJ2-7, with D perhaps given as TRBD1 or TRBD2 (5 bases each). Trimming shortened V by 4 bases and J by 2 bases, and 19 bases separated the two germline ends. Germline V CDR1 and CDR2: SGHRS, YFSETQ. The CDR3 is 16 amino acids. The CDR3 loop reads CASSTDTGTHTYEQYF. The CDR3 DNA is TGCGCCAGCAGCACTGATACCGGGACCCACACCTACGAGCAGTACTTC.

This rearrangement joins TRBV6-5 to TRBJ1-1; D ambiguous. Trimming removed 5 bases from V and 7 bases from J, with 11 bases in between. The CDR3 sequence is 12 residues long. Germline CDR1 is MNHEY and CDR2 is SVGAGI. DNA for the CDR3: TGTGCCAGCAGTAGCGGTCTCCTTGAAGCTTTCTTT. Translated: CASSSGLLEAFF.

J is TRBJ2-3 and V is TRBV7-9; D is perhaps TRBD2 (6 bases). Germline values: CDR1 SEHNR, CDR2 FQNEAQ (reference sequence). The CDR3 runs to 13 residues. Trimming took off 4 bases at V and 4 bases at J, with 9 bases between the two ends. This CDR3 is CASSYGTSDTQYF. CDR3 DNA sequence: TGTGCCAGCAGCTACGGGACTTCAGATACGCAGTATTTT.

The chain uses TRBV6-5 and TRBJ2-7, with 8 positions matching TRBD1. From germline, CDR1 is MNHEY and CDR2 SVGAGI. This CDR3 comprises 16 residues. With V trimmed by 0 bases and J by 5 bases, 9 bases remained unmatched. Here the CDR3 DNA reads TGTGCCAGCAGTTACTCTAGAGGACAGGGTACCCACGAGCAGTACTTC. Translated, it gives CASSYSRGQGTHEQYF.

The genes are TRBV4-1 and TRBJ2-7; D gene ambiguous. V lost 1 base, J lost 1 base, and 11 bases lay in between. The CDR3 extends over 15 amino acids. Germline values: CDR1 MGHRA, CDR2 YSYEKL. As DNA, the CDR3 is TGCGCCAGCAGCCAAGGTGTGGACGCGTCCTACGAGCAGTACTTC. Residues: CASSQGVDASYEQYF.